The clone carrying this T cell receptor beta chain was seen only a few times. Its antigen is unidentified. This entry is derived from a study of beta chain features in type 1 diabetes. Study findings and constraints: Shorter TCRB CDR3s, moderately but significantly so, marked every one of the four CD4+ subsets in Type 1 diabetes patients. A greater similarity of naive, central memory and Treg TCRB repertoires was seen among patients than among healthy donors.

The authors reverse transcribed all of the isolated RNA, so sequencing captured expressed TCRB transcripts. The assay was immunoSEQ multiplex PCR, and TCRdb's table has in-frame clones only and misses some. The sample holds roughly 180,000 clones, roughly 8% seen once. V shed 3 bases and J 1 base; nucleotides not matched to a gene: 1. The CDR3 runs to 15 residues. CDR1 SGHTA and CDR2 FQGNSA come from the germline V gene. The receptor comes from a man between 18 and 35 years old with type 1 diabetes. The sequencing input was central memory CD4+ T cells from blood. This chain connects TRBV7-2 to TRBJ1-2; 11 bases are a match to TRBD1. This CDR3 is CASSLGTGGNYGYTF. In DNA form, the CDR3 reads TGTGCCAGCAGCTTGGGGACAGGGGGTAACTATGGCTACACCTTC.